The present T cell receptor beta chain was sequenced within a study of T cells in Graves' hyperthyroidism and ophthalmopathy. Study observations and caveats: A median roughly 6.6 months before onset, the model predicted ophthalmopathy.

TCR beta CDR3 regions were amplified from RNA. First-round RT-PCR of the TCR CDR3 relied on the HTBI primer set. One entry per CDR3 protein results from TCRdb running MiXCR on the multiplex PCR reads. The table records a few hundred thousand distinct CDR3 sequences, 46% of them present only once. For this clonotype: What it binds is not known. A read error may account for a junction end that differs from germline.

Germline CDR1 and CDR2: LNHDA and SQIVND (reference sequence). The CDR3 is 15 amino acids. Patients aged 18 to 65 with hyperthyroidism were newly diagnosed, with duration under 2 months. The clonotype was recovered from a woman aged 18-29 years with Graves' hyperthyroidism. The chain is built from TRBV19 and TRBJ1-3; D is unresolved. Material: peripheral blood or thyroid tissue (not recorded which). CDR3 loop: CASRAGLSSGNPIYF. CDR3 bases: TGTGCCAGTAGGGCCGGGCTGAGCTCTGGAAACCCCATATATTTT.